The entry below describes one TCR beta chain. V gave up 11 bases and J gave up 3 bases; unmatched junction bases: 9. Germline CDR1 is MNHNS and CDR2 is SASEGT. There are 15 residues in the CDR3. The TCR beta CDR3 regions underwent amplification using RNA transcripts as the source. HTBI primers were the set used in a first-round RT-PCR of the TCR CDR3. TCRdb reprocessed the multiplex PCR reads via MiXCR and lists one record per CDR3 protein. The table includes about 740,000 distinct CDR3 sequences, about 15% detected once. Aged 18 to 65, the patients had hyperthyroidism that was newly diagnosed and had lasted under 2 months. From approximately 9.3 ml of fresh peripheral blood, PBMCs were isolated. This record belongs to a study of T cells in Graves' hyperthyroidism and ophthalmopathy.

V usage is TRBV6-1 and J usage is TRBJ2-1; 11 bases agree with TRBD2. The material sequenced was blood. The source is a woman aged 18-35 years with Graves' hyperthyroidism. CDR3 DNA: TGTGCCGGCAAATATACTAGCGGGGGCTACAATGAGCAGTTCTTC. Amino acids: CAGKYTSGGYNEQFF.